The rows below give T cell receptor beta chains drawn from one sample of a study of T cell responses to AZD1222 COVID-19 vaccine. Sequenced by immunoSEQ multiplex PCR; TCRdb stores in-frame clones only, minus some. The sample shows more than 120,000 clones, 85% to 90% of them seen only once. The sequences come from peripheral blood, collected 28 days after the second AZD1222 dose. The receptors shown here come from an adult who received the AZD1222 COVID-19 vaccine. Both conserved end residues are part of each CDR3. Each record gives: D gene, V gene, J gene, clone size, CDR3 protein, CDR3 DNA. The D gene is left open where the match is weak. Only some rows state a clone size, as once, few, many or a class for expanded clones.

D: -
V: TRBV24-1
J: TRBJ2-5
size: once
CDR3: CATSELRAAGTETQYF
DNA: TGTGCCACCAGTGAACTCCGGGCAGCGGGTACGGAGACCCAGTACTTC

D: -
V: TRBV28
J: TRBJ2-7
size: -
CDR3: CASSSGYSYEQYF
DNA: TGTGCCAGCAGCTCAGGTTACTCCTACGAGCAGTACTTC

D: -
V: TRBV28
J: TRBJ1-5
size: -
CDR3: CASSLRTGSFNQPQHF
DNA: TGTGCCAGCAGTTTAAGGACGGGGAGTTTCAATCAGCCCCAGCATTTT

D: TRBD2
V: TRBV27
J: TRBJ2-7
size: -
CDR3: CASSPRLAGVEQYF
DNA: TGTGCCAGCAGTCCCAGACTAGCGGGAGTCGAGCAGTACTTC

D: -
V: TRBV18
J: TRBJ2-2
size: -
CDR3: CASSPIVRERAGELFF
DNA: TGTGCCAGCTCACCCATTGTCAGGGAACGGGCCGGGGAGCTGTTTTTT

D: TRBD1
V: TRBV19
J: TRBJ2-6
size: once
CDR3: CASSPGQARSGANVLTF
DNA: TGTGCCAGTAGTCCCGGACAGGCCCGCTCTGGGGCCAACGTCCTGACTTTC

D: -
V: TRBV19
J: TRBJ1-1
size: once
CDR3: CASSISGGLNTEAFF
DNA: TGTGCCAGTAGTATTTCTGGGGGATTGAACACTGAAGCTTTCTTT

D: TRBD1
V: TRBV5-6
J: TRBJ1-6
size: -
CDR3: CASSLWDRVISPLHF
DNA: TGTGCCAGCAGCCTCTGGGACAGGGTGATTTCACCCCTCCACTTT

D: -
V: TRBV28
J: TRBJ1-2
size: -
CDR3: CASSSGTYGYTF
DNA: TGTGCCAGCAGTTCCGGAACCTATGGCTACACCTTC

D: TRBD2
V: TRBV5-1
J: TRBJ2-1
size: -
CDR3: CASSPPRRGGLDSSYNEQFF
DNA: TGCGCCAGCAGCCCCCCCCGGCGGGGGGGCCTCGACAGCTCCTACAATGAGCAGTTCTTC

D: TRBD1
V: TRBV28
J: TRBJ1-6
size: -
CDR3: CASSLTGGNSPLHF
DNA: TGTGCCAGCAGCTTGACAGGGGGCAATTCACCCCTCCACTTT

D: -
V: TRBV6-5
J: TRBJ1-5
size: -
CDR3: CASSYSAVGEPQHF
DNA: TGTGCCAGCAGTTACTCAGCGGTTGGGGAGCCCCAGCATTTT

D: TRBD1
V: TRBV28
J: TRBJ2-1
size: once
CDR3: CASSLAGTGGFDEQFF
DNA: TGTGCCAGCAGTTTGGCCGGGACAGGGGGCTTCGATGAGCAGTTCTTC

D: TRBD2
V: TRBV4-3
J: TRBJ2-1
size: -
CDR3: CASSQEPSGTHFYEQFF
DNA: TGCGCCAGCAGCCAAGAGCCTAGCGGGACACATTTTTATGAGCAGTTCTTC

D: -
V: TRBV19
J: TRBJ1-3
size: -
CDR3: CASSTPRSSGNTIYF
DNA: TGTGCCAGTAGTACCCCCCGGAGCTCTGGAAACACCATATATTTT

D: -
V: TRBV27
J: TRBJ2-2
size: -
CDR3: CASSLGRGKDTGELFF
DNA: TGTGCCAGCAGTTTAGGCAGGGGAAAGGACACCGGGGAGCTGTTTTTT

D: -
V: TRBV3-1/TRBV3-2
J: TRBJ2-7
size: -
CDR3: CASSRSASESEQYF
DNA: TGTGCCAGCAGCCGCTCGGCCTCTGAGAGTGAGCAGTACTTC

D: TRBD1
V: TRBV6-2/TRBV6-3
J: TRBJ1-5
size: -
CDR3: CASSSQGLRPQHF
DNA: TGTGCCAGCAGTTCACAGGGGCTAAGGCCCCAGCATTTT

D: -
V: TRBV6-2/TRBV6-3
J: TRBJ1-6
size: once
CDR3: CASSQGWGNSPLHF
DNA: TGTGCCAGCAGTCAGGGGTGGGGGAATTCACCCCTCCACTTT

D: TRBD1
V: TRBV18
J: TRBJ2-6
size: -
CDR3: CASSGQAGANVLTF
DNA: TGTGCCAGCTCGGGACAGGCTGGGGCCAACGTCCTGACTTTC

D: -
V: TRBV28
J: TRBJ2-1
size: -
CDR3: CASSFPAGTFNEQFF
DNA: TGTGCCAGCAGTTTCCCCGCCGGGACATTCAATGAGCAGTTCTTC

D: -
V: TRBV28
J: TRBJ2-2
size: once
CDR3: CASTLGGANTGELFF
DNA: TGTGCCAGCACCCTAGGGGGGGCGAACACCGGGGAGCTGTTTTTT

D: -
V: TRBV7-2
J: TRBJ1-3
size: -
CDR3: CASSLGRQAGNTIYF
DNA: TGTGCCAGCAGCTTAGGCCGACAGGCTGGAAACACCATATATTTT

D: -
V: TRBV25-1
J: TRBJ2-3
size: -
CDR3: CASSDTGVLDTQYF
DNA: TGTGCCAGCAGTGATACAGGCGTGCTAGATACGCAGTATTTT

D: -
V: TRBV7-2
J: TRBJ1-2
size: -
CDR3: CASSLVTGGASGYTF
DNA: TGTGCCAGCAGCTTGGTGACTGGGGGGGCCTCTGGCTACACCTTC

D: -
V: TRBV21-1
J: TRBJ1-2
size: -
CDR3: CASSKGGGPRGGYTF
DNA: TGTGCCAGCAGCAAGGGGGGAGGGCCAAGGGGTGGCTACACCTTC

D: -
V: TRBV3-1/TRBV3-2
J: TRBJ1-1
size: -
CDR3: CASNLGSGREAFF
DNA: TGTGCCAGCAATTTGGGGAGTGGCAGGGAAGCTTTCTTT

D: -
V: TRBV11-1
J: TRBJ2-2
size: -
CDR3: CASSLEGGIGVVELFF
DNA: TGTGCCAGCAGCTTAGAAGGGGGGATTGGGGTCGTGGAGCTGTTTTTT

D: -
V: TRBV15
J: TRBJ2-4
size: -
CDR3: CATSRDNSVAKNIQYF
DNA: TGTGCCACCAGCAGAGATAACAGCGTAGCCAAAAACATTCAGTACTTC

D: -
V: TRBV24-1
J: TRBJ2-1
size: -
CDR3: CATSGWGNDNEQFF
DNA: TGTGCCACCAGTGGATGGGGGAACGACAATGAGCAGTTCTTC

D: TRBD1
V: TRBV18
J: TRBJ1-2
size: -
CDR3: CASSLTTGESYGYTF
DNA: TGTGCCAGCTCACTCACGACAGGGGAGAGCTATGGCTACACCTTC

D: -
V: TRBV7-8
J: TRBJ2-7
size: -
CDR3: CASGAGSRINYEQYF
DNA: TGTGCCAGCGGGGCGGGGAGCAGGATAAACTACGAGCAGTACTTC

D: -
V: TRBV7-3
J: TRBJ1-2
size: -
CDR3: CASSFEGGGGYTF
DNA: TGTGCCAGCAGCTTTGAGGGCGGGGGCGGCTACACCTTC

D: -
V: TRBV9
J: TRBJ2-7
size: -
CDR3: CASSVASSSYEQYF
DNA: TGTGCCAGCAGCGTAGCCAGCAGTTCCTACGAGCAGTACTTC

D: TRBD1
V: TRBV10-3
J: TRBJ1-2
size: -
CDR3: CASRPGQTGGYTF
DNA: TGTGCCTCGCGTCCGGGACAGACAGGGGGCTACACCTTC

D: -
V: TRBV6-6
J: TRBJ2-1
size: few
CDR3: CASSYSRGRDEQFF
DNA: TGTGCCAGCAGTTACTCAAGGGGTAGGGATGAGCAGTTCTTC

D: TRBD1
V: TRBV30
J: TRBJ1-2
size: -
CDR3: CAWTPGQGDGYTF
DNA: TGTGCCTGGACCCCAGGACAGGGAGATGGCTACACCTTC